This T cell receptor (beta chain) was identified in a study of CD8+CD57+ T cells in acquired aplastic anemia. About the study: CD4+ and CD8+ cells, once sorted, gave DNA averaging approximately 3 ug.

This clonotype was seen ten or more times. Its cognate antigen is unknown. From germline, CDR1 is SGHTS and CDR2 YDEGEE. Trimming at V came to 4 bases and at J to 0 bases, leaving 4 bases not matched to a gene. CDR3 length: 15 amino acids. Whole-study findings and limits: There were some 27 CD8+ CDR3 sequences that occurred in both patients and controls.

The template used for profiling TCR beta VDJ and CDR3 was genomic DNA. Via MiXCR, TCRdb re-called the reads, giving one row per CDR3 protein. Among 200,000 or so distinct CDR3 sequences listed, 64% were seen once. The receptor was isolated from a human donor with severe aplastic anemia or a healthy control (not recorded which). The chain recombines TRBV5-8 with TRBJ1-5; 7 bases map to TRBD1. Input material: sorted CD4+, CD8+, or CD8+CD57+ T cells (not recorded which) from PBMCs. The CDR3 DNA reads TGTGCCAGCAGCCCTGGACAGGCTAGCAATCAGCCCCAGCATTTT. Protein sequence: CASSPGQASNQPQHF.